The 30 T cell receptor beta chains in this list originate from one sample, sequenced in a study of cytomegalovirus exposure and HLA in healthy donors. PCR employed 60 Vbeta and 13 Jbeta primers. The protocol was immunoSEQ multiplex PCR, while the TCRdb copy is restricted to in-frame clones and leaves out a portion. The sample lists around 170,000 clones, approximately 71% seen once, with roughly 1.6% in the top ten. The source material was PBMCs. The receptors here all came from a girl between 10 and 17 years old in good health and CMV-seronegative.

This clone was detected once. V gene TRBV30 combines with J gene TRBJ1-6; D may be TRBD1 (6 bases). Germline loops: CDR1 GTSNPN, CDR2 SVGIG (reference sequence). Trimming cost V 3 bases and J 14 bases, with 17 bases left between them. CDR3 length: 13 residues. The CDR3 region is CAWRGQGLWTLHF. The CDR3 DNA reads TGTGCCTGGAGGGGGCAGGGGCTGTGGACCCTCCACTTT.

The V and J genes are TRBV27 and TRBJ1-4; weak D call: TRBD1 (6 bases). CDR3 length: 15 residues. CDR1 and CDR2 (germline): MNHEY, SMNVEV (reference sequence). Trimming left V 6 bases short and J 0 bases short, with 11 bases between. The CDR3 is CASRFTGPTNEKLFF. The CDR3 region has the DNA TGTGCCAGCAGGTTTACAGGGCCAACTAATGAAAAACTGTTTTTT.

The gene calls are TRBV6-5 and TRBJ2-1; 7 bases are shared with TRBD1. V was clipped by 4 bases and J by 5 bases; unmatched bases: 8. Looked up from germline, CDR1 is MNHEY and CDR2 is SVGAGI. This CDR3 is built from 15 residues. As DNA, the CDR3 is TGTGCCAGCAGTTCCTACCCGGGACAGAACAATGAGCAGTTCTTC. Amino acids: CASSSYPGQNNEQFF.

The chain uses TRBV6-7 and TRBJ1-1; D is ambiguous. TRBV6-7 is annotated as an ORF whose role is uncertain. Trimming removed 5 bases at V and 1 base at J, with 14 bases between. The CDR3 consists of 15 residues. The CDR3 is CASSPRVWRNTEAFF. The CDR3 nucleotides are TGTGCCAGCAGTCCGAGGGTTTGGAGGAACACTGAAGCTTTCTTT.

The V call is TRBV11-1, the J call TRBJ1-2; a possible D gene is TRBD1 (6 bases). Trimming removed 5 bases at V and 5 bases at J, with 18 bases between. CDR3 length: 15 amino acids. Germline CDR1 is SGHAT and CDR2 is FQDESV (reference sequence). CDR3 sequence: CASSPRQVPEYGYTF. The CDR3 DNA reads as TGTGCCAGCAGCCCCCGACAGGTCCCGGAGTATGGCTACACCTTC.

The chain is built from TRBV9 and TRBJ2-5; 7 positions agree with TRBD1. The CDR3 has 12 residues. Trimming took 7 bases from V and 3 from J; bases not matched to a gene: 3. Per germline, CDR1 SGDLS and CDR2 YYNGEE. Here the CDR3 DNA reads TGTGCCAGCGGGACAGATGAAGAGACCCAGTACTTC. Protein: CASGTDEETQYF.

The chain links TRBV5-6 to TRBJ1-3; D may be TRBD1 (6 bases). CDR3 size: 15 residues. The V end was cut by 1 base, the J end by 2 bases, with 10 bases between. Per the germline V gene, CDR1 is SGHDT and CDR2 is YYEEEE. This chain's CDR3 is CASSLWGRTGNTIYF. CDR3 DNA: TGTGCCAGCAGCTTGTGGGGGCGAACTGGAAACACCATATATTTT.

The chain is built from TRBV7-7 and TRBJ1-2, with 10 bases aligning to TRBD1. The CDR3 runs 17 residues. Trimming took 5 bases from V and 7 from J; bases not matched to a gene: 16. CDR1 SSHAT and CDR2 FNYEAQ come from the germline V gene (reference sequence). CDR3 nucleotides: TGTGCCAGCAGCCCCCTCCCCGCACCGGGACAGGGGTTTGGCTACACCTTC. It codes for CASSPLPAPGQGFGYTF.

The rearrangement joins TRBV18 to TRBJ1-1, with 7 bases that match TRBD1. CDR1 and CDR2 from the germline V gene are KGHSH and LQKENI. The CDR3 contains 17 residues. J gave up 0 bases and V 6 bases, and 13 bases lay outside the gene matches. The CDR3 nucleotides are TGTGCCAGCTCCCCGGGAAGGGGGCTGACGGTGAACACTGAAGCTTTCTTT. It translates to CASSPGRGLTVNTEAFF.

The gene calls are TRBV2 and TRBJ2-7; TRBD2 is a possible D gene (6 bases). Trimming removed 7 bases at V and 3 bases at J, with 10 bases between. The germline V gene encodes CDR1 SNHLY and CDR2 FYNNEI. The CDR3 runs to 12 residues. The CDR3 spells CASNPSVYEQYF. CDR3 nucleotides: TGTGCCAGCAATCCTAGCGTCTACGAGCAGTACTTC.

V gene TRBV5-1 combines with J gene TRBJ1-6; D ambiguous. The CDR3 has 14 amino acids. Per germline, CDR1 SGHRS and CDR2 YFSETQ. The V gene lost 4 bases and the J gene lost 7 bases, with 12 bases spanning the gap. Here the CDR3 reads CASSDTGGNSPLHF. DNA for the CDR3: TGCGCCAGCAGCGATACGGGAGGGAATTCACCCCTCCACTTT.

V gene TRBV6-5 combines with J gene TRBJ1-5; D not certain. V was shortened by 2 bases and J by 1 base, with 6 bases between the two germline ends. The CDR3 runs to 14 residues. Per germline, CDR1 MNHEY and CDR2 SVGAGI. CDR3: CASSYGQSNQPQHF. The CDR3 bases are TGTGCCAGCAGTTACGGGCAGAGCAATCAGCCCCAGCATTTT.

The V gene is TRBV11-1, the J gene TRBJ2-1; weak D call: TRBD1 (6 bases). Per germline, CDR1 SGHAT and CDR2 FQDESV (reference sequence). V lost 5 bases and J lost 4, with 18 bases in between. This CDR3 has 16 residues. This CDR3 reads CASSPVGQFIYNEQFF. In nucleotides, the CDR3 is TGTGCCAGCAGCCCGGTAGGACAGTTCATATACAATGAGCAGTTCTTC.

There are a few counts of this clone. DNA of the CDR3: TGTGCCAGCAGTGAAATGCGGGATGAGCAGTTCTTC. Residues: CASSEMRDEQFF. J is TRBJ2-1 and V is TRBV2; the D gene is possibly TRBD2 (5 bases). V gave up 2 bases and J gave up 8 bases, with 7 bases separating them. CDR3 length equals 12 residues. CDR1 is SNHLY and CDR2 is FYNNEI in the germline V gene.

This clone showed up just a few times. J is TRBJ1-6 and V is TRBV30, with D perhaps matching TRBD1 (5 bases). The CDR3 extends over 16 amino acids. The ends were cut back, 0 bases at V and 7 bases at J, with 16 bases in the middle. Germline assignment: CDR1 GTSNPN and CDR2 SVGIG (reference sequence). The CDR3 is CAWSVPGRGSNSPLHF. The CDR3 nucleotides are TGTGCCTGGAGTGTACCCGGGAGGGGCTCCAATTCACCCCTCCACTTT.

The rearrangement joins TRBV2 to TRBJ1-6, with TRBD1 matching 7 bases. V was clipped by 4 bases and J by 0 bases; unmatched bases: 3. The CDR3 covers 16 residues. The germline V gene encodes CDR1 SNHLY and CDR2 FYNNEI. Written as DNA, the CDR3 is TGTGCCAGCAGTGCGGACAGGCGCTCCTATAATTCACCCCTCCACTTT. Translation: CASSADRRSYNSPLHF.

V gene TRBV30 combines with J gene TRBJ1-2; D might be TRBD1 (5 bases). V lost 0 bases, J lost 2 bases, and 10 bases lay in between. CDR3 length equals 14 residues. Germline V gene data show CDR1 as GTSNPN and CDR2 as SVGIG (reference sequence). CDR3 bases: TGTGCCTGGAGTGTACAGGACGGGAACTATGGCTACACCTTC. It codes for CAWSVQDGNYGYTF.

The chain couples TRBV10-3 to TRBJ2-1; 7 bases map to TRBD2. The V gene end was trimmed by 4 bases and the J gene end by 5 bases; junction bases not matched to a gene: 8. This CDR3 spans 15 amino acids. Germline V gene lookup returns CDR1 ENHRY and CDR2 SYGVKD. DNA for the CDR3: TGTGCCATCAGTGGCGGGGGTAGGACGGACAATGAGCAGTTCTTC. It encodes CAISGGGRTDNEQFF.

The chain combines TRBV30 with TRBJ1-4, with TRBD1 matching 9 bases. CDR3 length: 14 amino acids. The junction had 0 bases not matched to a gene; V was cut back by 1 base and J by 3 bases. Germline V gene sequence: CDR1 GTSNPN, CDR2 SVGIG (reference sequence). The DNA for the CDR3 is TGTGCCTGGAGTGGACAGGGGGCTAATGAAAAACTGTTTTTT. It is translated as CAWSGQGANEKLFF.

The chain joins TRBV28 to TRBJ1-2, with D uncertain. Germline V lookup: CDR1 MDHEN, CDR2 SYDVKM. The CDR3 loop spans 13 amino acids. V gave up 2 bases and J gave up 4 bases, with 8 bases separating them. The CDR3 region is CASSLPDTYGYTF. CDR3 DNA sequence: TGTGCCAGCAGTTTACCAGACACCTATGGCTACACCTTC.

This clone is a singleton in its sample. The V and J genes are TRBV6-5 and TRBJ2-1; D possibly corresponds to TRBD1 (5 bases). This CDR3 is built from 14 residues. V was trimmed by 0 bases and J by 9 bases, leaving 12 bases between them. The germline gives CDR1 MNHEY, CDR2 SVGAGI. Here the CDR3 reads CASSYSPGNGEQFF. The DNA for the CDR3 is TGTGCCAGCAGTTACTCCCCAGGGAACGGTGAGCAGTTCTTC.

The V and J genes are TRBV19 and TRBJ1-2; D possibly corresponds to TRBD1 (5 bases). V was clipped by 6 bases and J by 0 bases, with 8 bases between them. The CDR3 runs to 13 residues. Germline V gives CDR1 LNHDA, CDR2 SQIVND (reference sequence). CDR3 bases: TGTGCCAGTAGGGAGACAGCTAACTATGGCTACACCTTC. It encodes CASRETANYGYTF.

This rearrangement joins TRBV2 to TRBJ2-5; D is unclear. Trimming stripped 2 bases from V and 5 bases from J, with 12 bases between. This CDR3 comprises 14 residues. Germline CDR1 SNHLY, CDR2 FYNNEI. This CDR3 reads CASSELGVGETQYF. In nucleotides, the CDR3 is TGTGCCAGCAGTGAACTAGGCGTCGGGGAGACCCAGTACTTC.

The chain uses TRBV5-1 and TRBJ2-1; TRBD2 is a possible D gene (7 bases). This CDR3 is built from 15 residues. Looked up from germline, CDR1 is SGHRS and CDR2 is YFSETQ. The ends were cut back, 0 bases at V and 8 bases at J, with 15 bases in the middle. The CDR3 coding sequence is TGCGCCAGCAGCTTGGAAAGGGGGGGCCGCGATGAGCAGTTCTTC. This sequence encodes CASSLERGGRDEQFF.

The V and J genes are TRBV6-9 and TRBJ2-7; maybe TRBD1 (6 bases). CDR3 length: 16 residues. The germline V gene encodes CDR1 MNHGY and CDR2 SVAAGI. Trimming took off 0 bases at V and 2 bases at J, with 14 bases between the two ends. The CDR3: CASSYSDRENAYEQYF. The CDR3 DNA reads TGTGCCAGCAGTTATTCGGACAGAGAGAACGCCTACGAGCAGTACTTC.

This chain connects TRBV5-4 to TRBJ2-3, with 11 bases that match TRBD1. The germline V gene has CDR1 SGHNT and CDR2 YYREEE (reference sequence). CDR3 size: 16 residues. V lost 4 bases, J lost 5 bases, and 9 bases stayed unmatched. The CDR3 here is CASSPPPGTGGDTQYF. The CDR3 coding sequence is TGTGCCAGCAGCCCCCCACCAGGGACAGGGGGAGATACGCAGTATTTT.

The V call is TRBV10-1, the J call TRBJ2-7; no definite D call. CDR3 length: 14 residues. Germline V gene data show CDR1 as WNHNN and CDR2 as SYGVQD (reference sequence). V was pared by 2 bases and J by 3 bases, with 11 bases between. The CDR3 nucleotides are TGCGCCAGCAGTGAGCACGAATCGGGCTACGAGCAGTACTTC. This encodes CASSEHESGYEQYF.

The chain carries TRBV5-8 and TRBJ2-5, with D tentatively TRBD1 (5 bases). The end of the DNA fits TRBJ2-7 better, so the J call may be wrong. Germline loops: CDR1 SGHTS, CDR2 YDEGEE. This CDR3 comprises 14 residues. The CDR3 is CASSFPSAGREQYF. CDR3 DNA sequence: TGTGCCAGCAGCTTCCCCTCCGCAGGGCGCGAGCAGTACTTC.

The chain employs TRBV12-5 and TRBJ1-5, with D perhaps TRBD1 (6 bases). Trimming took off 6 bases at V and 4 bases at J, with 10 bases between the two ends. CDR3 length: 13 residues. Germline assignment: CDR1 LGHNT and CDR2 FRNRAP. CDR3: CASGPGENQPQHF. CDR3 nucleotide sequence: TGTGCTAGTGGCCCAGGGGAAAATCAGCCCCAGCATTTT.

The sample holds a few counts of this clone. J is TRBJ2-2 and V is TRBV29-1, with D possibly matching TRBD1 (5 bases). The CDR3 covers 13 residues. Trimming left V 3 bases short and J 1 base short, with 6 bases between. Looked up from germline, CDR1 is SQVTM and CDR2 is ANQGSEA. The CDR3 sequence: CSVDTGNTGELFF. The CDR3 DNA reads as TGCAGCGTTGATACAGGGAACACCGGGGAGCTGTTTTTT.